A selection of T cell receptor beta chains follows, all from one sample in a study of shared clonotypes between healthy human individuals. Sequencing used immunoSEQ multiplex PCR; TCRdb keeps in-frame clones, though not all of them. The table shows around 2,100,000 clones, with approximately 94% occurring only once. Sequencing input: naive CD8+ T cells sorted from blood. These receptors all stem from a man aged 18 to 35 in good health. Both conserved end residues are part of each CDR3. A D gene is named only where the DNA matches it firmly. Where a row states a size, it is once, few, many or the class of an expanded clone; other rows omit it.

clone_size d_call j_call v_call cdr3_nt cdr3_aa
. TRBD1 TRBJ2-7 TRBV5-6 TGTGCCAGCAGCTTGGAACAGGGGGGTTACGAGCAGTACTTC CASSLEQGGYEQYF
. . TRBJ2-2 TRBV27 TGTGCCAGCAGTTCGGCGGGGCCCTTGAGTCCCGGGGAGCTGTTTTTT CASSSAGPLSPGELFF
. . TRBJ2-7 TRBV11-1 TGTGCCAGCAGCTTAGCGCCTACATACGAGCAGTACTTC CASSLAPTYEQYF
. . TRBJ2-2 TRBV9 TGTGCCAGTCAAGCCTCAACGGTGAGCACCGGGGAGCTGTTTTTT CASQASTVSTGELFF
once . TRBJ1-6 TRBV27 TGTGCCAGCAGTTTATCAGACAGTAATTCACCCCTCCACTTT CASSLSDSNSPLHF
. TRBD1 TRBJ1-1 TRBV6-5 TGTGCCAGCAGTTACAACAGGGGCAGGGCGAACACTGAAGCTTTCTTT CASSYNRGRANTEAFF
. TRBD1 TRBJ1-1 TRBV5-1 TGCGCCAGCAGCTTGCTGGCAGGGGGATTCACTGAAGCTTTCTTT CASSLLAGGFTEAFF
. TRBD2 TRBJ2-7 TRBV5-6 TGTGCCAGCAGCTGGGGGACTAGCGACATCTACGAGCAGTACTTC CASSWGTSDIYEQYF
. TRBD1 TRBJ2-2 TRBV27 TGTGCCAGCAGTTTAGGGACAGGGACCACCGGGGAGCTGTTTTTT CASSLGTGTTGELFF
. . TRBJ1-5 TRBV19 TGTGCCAGTAACGGTCAGCCCCAGCATTTT CASNGQPQHF
. . TRBJ1-4 TRBV2 TGTGCCAGCAGTGAAGCGCTGGGTGGTCTTGAAAAACTGTTTTTT CASSEALGGLEKLFF
. . TRBJ2-4 TRBV27 TGTGCCAGCAGCCCGGAGGGGGTCGGGGGGACTAAAAACATTCAGTACTTC CASSPEGVGGTKNIQYF
. TRBD1 TRBJ2-2 TRBV2 TGTGCCAGCAGTGAGCCGGAGGACAGGGTCGACACCGGGGAGCTGTTTTTT CASSEPEDRVDTGELFF
. . TRBJ1-1 TRBV5-1 TGCGCCAGCAGTTACCCTTGGTCAGGGGACACTGAAGCTTTCTTT CASSYPWSGDTEAFF
once . TRBJ2-7 TRBV5-6 TGTGCCAGCAGTGGTCAAGATAGTGGTCCAGATTACGAGCAGTACTTC CASSGQDSGPDYEQYF
. TRBD2 TRBJ2-2 TRBV10-2 TGCGCCAGCGACCCACTAGCGGACACCGGGGAGCTGTTTTTT CASDPLADTGELFF
once TRBD2 TRBJ2-3 TRBV5-6 TGTGCCAGCAGCTGGGGGGGAGATACGCAGTATTTT CASSWGGDTQYF
. TRBD2 TRBJ2-3 TRBV28 TGTGCCAGCGATAGCGGGGGCACAAAAGGAGATACGCAGTATTTT CASDSGGTKGDTQYF
. TRBD1 TRBJ1-5 TRBV6-1 TGTGCCAGTCGGCCGGGACAGGGGGTCAATCAGCCCCAGCATTTT CASRPGQGVNQPQHF
. TRBD2 TRBJ2-7 TRBV7-9 TGTGCCAGCAGCCAAACCGGGGGGGGTACGGCCTACGAGCAGTACTTC CASSQTGGGTAYEQYF
once TRBD2 TRBJ2-2 TRBV9 TGTGCCAGCAGCGTAGCGCTAGCGGGAGCCACCGGGGAGCTGTTTTTT CASSVALAGATGELFF
. . TRBJ1-2 TRBV10-3 TGTGCCACCCGGGAGGAGGGTTATGGCTACACCTTC CATREEGYGYTF
. . TRBJ1-3 TRBV5-4 TGTGCCAGCAGCTTTCTCGGGTCTTCTGGAAACACCATATATTTT CASSFLGSSGNTIYF
. TRBD2 TRBJ2-7 TRBV7-9 TGTGCCAGCAGCGGACTAGCGGATACCTACGAGCAGTACTTC CASSGLADTYEQYF
. . TRBJ2-7 TRBV9 TGTGCCAGCAGCGTAGAGGGGGACGGCTACGAGCAGTACTTC CASSVEGDGYEQYF
. . TRBJ2-5 TRBV5-6 TGTGCCAGCAGCTTGGAAGGGATTTACAGCGTCGGAGGGGAGACCCAGTACTTC CASSLEGIYSVGGETQYF
. TRBD2 TRBJ2-2 TRBV5-4 TGTGCCAGCAGCTCCGGACTAGCGGGAGAGACCGGGGAGCTGTTTTTT CASSSGLAGETGELFF
. . TRBJ2-1 TRBV9 TGTGCCAGCAGCGTAGCTGGTGGAACTAGAGGTGAGCAGTTCTTC CASSVAGGTRGEQFF
once . TRBJ2-7 TRBV27 TGTGCCAGCAGTTTATTTCTAGCAGCGGGCGAGCAGTACTTC CASSLFLAAGEQYF
. . TRBJ1-1 TRBV27 TGTGCCAGCAGTTTCCGGGACACCTACACTGAAGCTTTCTTT CASSFRDTYTEAFF
. . TRBJ1-5 TRBV4-3 TGCGCCAGCAGCCAAGGACCTTATCAGCCCCAGCATTTT CASSQGPYQPQHF
. TRBD1 TRBJ2-3 TRBV11-2 TGTGCCAGCAGCACGGGGACAGGCATTAGCACAGATACGCAGTATTTT CASSTGTGISTDTQYF
. . TRBJ1-1 TRBV7-9 TGTGCCAGCAGCTTAGGGCAGGGGAGCACTGAAGCTTTCTTT CASSLGQGSTEAFF
. . TRBJ1-5 TRBV5-4 TGTGCCAGCAGCTTGGGTGAGTCTGGGCCCCAGCATTTT CASSLGESGPQHF
. . TRBJ1-2 TRBV13 TGTGCCAGCAGCTTAGTTCCGGGCGACTATGGCTACACCTTC CASSLVPGDYGYTF
. . TRBJ1-2 TRBV19 TGTGCCAGTAGTTGGGGAGGGGTAACGAGTGGCTACACCTTC CASSWGGVTSGYTF
. TRBD1 TRBJ2-2 TRBV4-1 TGCGCCAGCGCCAACCGTGGGACCGGGACAGGGGAAATCGGGGAGCTGTTTTTT CASANRGTGTGEIGELFF
. . TRBJ2-7 TRBV30 TGTGCCTGGAAAGGGGATCCCTACGAGCAGTACTTC CAWKGDPYEQYF
. . TRBJ2-1 TRBV4-3 TGCGCCAGCAGCCAAGATGGTAGGAATGAGCAGTTCTTC CASSQDGRNEQFF
. . TRBJ1-1 TRBV13 TGTGCCAGCAGCTTGGGCCCGGGGACTGAAGCTTTCTTT CASSLGPGTEAFF
. . TRBJ1-1 TRBV5-1 TGCGCCAGCAGCTTGGGCCTCTGGGGGGCCGTGAACACTGAAGCTTTCTTT CASSLGLWGAVNTEAFF
. TRBD1 TRBJ2-7 TRBV7-8 TGTGCCAGCAGCTTAGGGGGACAGGGGTTTTCCGAGCAGTACTTC CASSLGGQGFSEQYF
. . TRBJ2-3 TRBV27 TGTGCCAGCAGTTTCATGCGCACAGATACGCAGTATTTT CASSFMRTDTQYF